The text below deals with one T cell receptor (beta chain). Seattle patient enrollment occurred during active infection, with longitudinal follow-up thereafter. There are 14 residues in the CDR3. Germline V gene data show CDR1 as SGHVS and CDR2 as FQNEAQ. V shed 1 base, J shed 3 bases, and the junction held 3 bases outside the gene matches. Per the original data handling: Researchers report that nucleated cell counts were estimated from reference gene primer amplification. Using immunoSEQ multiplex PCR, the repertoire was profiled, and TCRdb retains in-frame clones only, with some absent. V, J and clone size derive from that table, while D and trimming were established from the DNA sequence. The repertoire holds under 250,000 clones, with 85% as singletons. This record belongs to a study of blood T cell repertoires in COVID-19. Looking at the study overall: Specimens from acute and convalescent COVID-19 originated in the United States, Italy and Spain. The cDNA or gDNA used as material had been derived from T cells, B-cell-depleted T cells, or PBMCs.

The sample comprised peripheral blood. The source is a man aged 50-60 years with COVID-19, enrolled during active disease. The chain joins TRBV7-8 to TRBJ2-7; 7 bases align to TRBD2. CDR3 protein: CASSLGDYNYEQYF. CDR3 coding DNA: TGTGCCAGCAGCTTAGGGGACTACAACTACGAGCAGTACTTC. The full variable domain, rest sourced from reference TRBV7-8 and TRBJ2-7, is GAGVSQSPRYKVAKRGQDVALRCDPISGHVSLFWYQQALGQGPEFLTYFQNEAQLDKSGLPSDRFFAERPEGSVSTLKIQRTQQEDSAVYLCASSLGDYNYEQYFGPGTRLTVT.